Described below is a single T cell receptor (beta chain) sequence and its context. Its antigen is as yet unknown. The source of the sample is a study of CD8+CD57+ T cells in acquired aplastic anemia. Across the whole study: The mean DNA yield obtained from sorted CD4+ and CD8+ cells came to approximately 3.2 ug. Findings and caveats of the study: Sharing between patients and controls was observed for twenty-nine CD8+ CDR3 sequences.

Genomic DNA templated the TCR beta VDJ and CDR3 profiling. TCRdb passed the reads through MiXCR, listing each CDR3 protein once. The table records 170,000 or so distinct CDR3 sequences, 63% of them present only once. CDR1 is SNHLY and CDR2 is FYNNEI in the germline V gene. The V and J ends lost 2 bases and 4 bases respectively, with 18 bases between them. This CDR3 spans 16 amino acids. Before being chosen for sequencing, patients had shown CD8+CD57+ cell expansion by flow cytometry. Every patient was diagnosed with severe acquired aplastic anemia. No therapy was given to patients before blood sampling.

The rearrangement links TRBV2 to TRBJ2-7; D is unresolved. The sequencing sample was made of sorted CD4+, CD8+, or CD8+CD57+ T cells (not recorded which) from PBMCs. This sequence was found in a human donor with aplastic anemia. CDR3 region: CASSEKIWTGSYEQYF. The CDR3 region has the DNA TGTGCCAGCAGTGAAAAGATCTGGACCGGATCGTACGAGCAGTACTTC.